Listed below are T cell receptor beta chains from one sample, sequenced in a study of blood T cell repertoires in COVID-19. Only in-frame clones appear in the TCRdb table, and some are missing; sequencing was by immunoSEQ multiplex PCR. Among 150,000 to 200,000 clones listed, around 80% were seen once. Sequencing was performed on peripheral blood. The receptor source for this set is a woman between 70 and 85 years old with acute or convalescent COVID-19. Each CDR3 is given without its conserved first and last residue. Not every row has a clone size; where given, it reads once, few, many or a size class.

clone_size,cdr3_length,v_call,j_call,cdr3_aa
.,15,TRBV29-1,TRBJ1-2,SVDDEGSPVVNLGYT
.,13,TRBV5-1,TRBJ1-1,ASSPQGSKNTEAF
.,13,TRBV3-1/TRBV3-2,TRBJ2-5,ASSQARGGGETQY
.,11,TRBV9,TRBJ1-2,ASSGTGGAGYT
.,11,TRBV27,TRBJ2-7,ASSFQGPYEQY
.,12,TRBV14,TRBJ2-1,ASSQELAYNEQF
.,10,TRBV28,TRBJ1-3,ASSRTGSTIY
.,13,TRBV15,TRBJ1-6,ATSGRDRENSPLH
.,12,TRBV6-1,TRBJ2-5,ASSELARGRTQY
.,14,TRBV5-1,TRBJ2-3,ASSLGGTWGTDTQY
.,12,TRBV28,TRBJ1-4,ASSLNRGNEKLF
.,13,TRBV7-2,TRBJ1-5,ASSQMGTGNQPQH
.,14,TRBV10-3,TRBJ1-3,AISLSDRGPGNTIY
.,14,TRBV6-2/TRBV6-3,TRBJ2-2,ASSSFPGLRAGELF
.,15,TRBV11-2,TRBJ2-2,ASSVLGLAANTGELF
.,13,TRBV28,TRBJ1-3,ASSFSAWAGNTIY
.,14,TRBV11-2,TRBJ1-6,ASSLPLKGGKAPLH
.,15,TRBV15,TRBJ1-1,ATSRDPGLTSITEAF
.,16,TRBV6-6,TRBJ2-3,ASSRYSWTSGTTDTQY
.,13,TRBV19,TRBJ1-2,ASIPQGNHQYGYT
.,9,TRBV28,TRBJ2-3,ASSLRDTQY
.,11,TRBV4-1,TRBJ1-2,ASSQTGIYGYT
.,11,TRBV7-9,TRBJ1-1,ASSLPWSTEAF
.,11,TRBV6-6,TRBJ2-7,ASRGDFPYEQY
.,12,TRBV20-1,TRBJ2-7,SASTPESSYEQY
.,10,TRBV7-2,TRBJ1-1,ASSPSRTEAF
few,14,TRBV4-3,TRBJ2-3,ASSQDREGGKDTQY
.,11,TRBV19,TRBJ1-1,ASSIGGGPEAF